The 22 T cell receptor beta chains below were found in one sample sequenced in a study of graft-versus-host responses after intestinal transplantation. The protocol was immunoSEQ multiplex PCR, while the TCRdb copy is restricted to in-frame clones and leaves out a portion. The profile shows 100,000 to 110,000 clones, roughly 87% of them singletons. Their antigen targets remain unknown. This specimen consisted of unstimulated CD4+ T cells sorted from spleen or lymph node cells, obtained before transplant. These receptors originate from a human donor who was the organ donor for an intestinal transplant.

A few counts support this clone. The chain's CDR3 is CASSGAGGSYGYTF. CDR3 nucleotide sequence: TGTGCCAGCAGTGGTGCGGGGGGGTCGTATGGCTACACCTTC. V and J are TRBV2 and TRBJ1-2, with D possibly being TRBD1 (5 bases). The CDR3 has 14 residues. CDR1 is SNHLY, CDR2 FYNNEI, per germline. Trimming took 4 bases from V and 5 from J, leaving 14 bases between them.

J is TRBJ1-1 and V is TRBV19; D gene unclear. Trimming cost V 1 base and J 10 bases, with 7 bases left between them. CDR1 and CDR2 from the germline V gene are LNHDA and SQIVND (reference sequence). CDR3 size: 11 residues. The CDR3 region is CASSIGLRAFF. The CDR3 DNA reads TGTGCCAGTAGTATAGGGTTACGAGCTTTCTTT.

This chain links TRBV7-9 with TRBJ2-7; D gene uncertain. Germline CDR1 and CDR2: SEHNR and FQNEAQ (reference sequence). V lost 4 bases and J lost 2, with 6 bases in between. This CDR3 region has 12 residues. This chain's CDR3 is CASSWAPYEQYF. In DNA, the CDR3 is TGTGCCAGCAGCTGGGCGCCCTACGAGCAGTACTTC.

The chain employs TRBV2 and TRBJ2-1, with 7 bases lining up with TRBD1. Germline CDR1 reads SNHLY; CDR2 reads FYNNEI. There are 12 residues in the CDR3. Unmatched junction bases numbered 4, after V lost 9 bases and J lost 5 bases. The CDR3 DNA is TGTGCCAGTGAAGGGGGCCACAATGAGCAGTTCTTC. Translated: CASEGGHNEQFF.

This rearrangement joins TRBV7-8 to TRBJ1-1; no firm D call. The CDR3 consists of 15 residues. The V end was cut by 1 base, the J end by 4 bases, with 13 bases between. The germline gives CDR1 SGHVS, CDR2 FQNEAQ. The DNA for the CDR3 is TGTGCCAGCAGCTTAGATCACAGCTCATCCACTGAAGCTTTCTTT. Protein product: CASSLDHSSSTEAFF.

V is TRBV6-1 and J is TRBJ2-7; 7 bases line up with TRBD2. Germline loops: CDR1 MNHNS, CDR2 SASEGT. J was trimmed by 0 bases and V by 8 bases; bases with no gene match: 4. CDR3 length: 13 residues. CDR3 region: CASSRTSSYEQYF. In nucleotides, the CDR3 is TGTGCCAGCTCCCGGACTAGCTCCTACGAGCAGTACTTC.

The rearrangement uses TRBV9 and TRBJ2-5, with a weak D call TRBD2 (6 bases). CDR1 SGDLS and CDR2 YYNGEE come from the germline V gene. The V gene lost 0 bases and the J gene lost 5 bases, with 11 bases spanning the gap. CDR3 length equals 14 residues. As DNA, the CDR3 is TGTGCCAGCAGCGTAGTCGGGGCGGGGGAGACCCAGTACTTC. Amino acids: CASSVVGAGETQYF.

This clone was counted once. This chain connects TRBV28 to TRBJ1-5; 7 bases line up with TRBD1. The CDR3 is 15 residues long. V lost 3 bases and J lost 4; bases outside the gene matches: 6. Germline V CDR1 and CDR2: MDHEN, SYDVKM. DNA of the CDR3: TGTGCCAGCAGTTTGGGAGACAGGGTTAATCAGCCCCAGCATTTT. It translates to CASSLGDRVNQPQHF.

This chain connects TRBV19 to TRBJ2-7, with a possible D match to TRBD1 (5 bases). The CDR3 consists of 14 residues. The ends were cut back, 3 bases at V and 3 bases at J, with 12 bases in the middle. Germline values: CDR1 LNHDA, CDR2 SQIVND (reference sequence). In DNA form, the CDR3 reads TGTGCCAGTAGTATTACTTCAGGGTTCTACGAGCAGTACTTC. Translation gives CASSITSGFYEQYF.

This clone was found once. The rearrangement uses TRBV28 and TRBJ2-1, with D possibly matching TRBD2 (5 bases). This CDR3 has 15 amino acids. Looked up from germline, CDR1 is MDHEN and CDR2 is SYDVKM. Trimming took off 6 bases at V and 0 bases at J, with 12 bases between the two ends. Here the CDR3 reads CASREGLHSYNEQFF. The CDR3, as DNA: TGTGCCAGCAGGGAAGGACTTCACTCCTACAATGAGCAGTTCTTC.

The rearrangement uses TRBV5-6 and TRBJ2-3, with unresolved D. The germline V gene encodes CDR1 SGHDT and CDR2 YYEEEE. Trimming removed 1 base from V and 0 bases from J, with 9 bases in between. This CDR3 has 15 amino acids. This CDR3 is CASSLLRSSTDTQYF. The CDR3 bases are TGTGCCAGCAGCTTGCTTCGATCTAGCACAGATACGCAGTATTTT.

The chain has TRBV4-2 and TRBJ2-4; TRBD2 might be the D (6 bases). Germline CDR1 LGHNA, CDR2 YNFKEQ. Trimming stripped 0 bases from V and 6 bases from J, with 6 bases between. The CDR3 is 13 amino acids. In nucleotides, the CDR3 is TGTGCCAGCAGCCAAGAGCGGGGAAACATTCAGTACTTC. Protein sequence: CASSQERGNIQYF.

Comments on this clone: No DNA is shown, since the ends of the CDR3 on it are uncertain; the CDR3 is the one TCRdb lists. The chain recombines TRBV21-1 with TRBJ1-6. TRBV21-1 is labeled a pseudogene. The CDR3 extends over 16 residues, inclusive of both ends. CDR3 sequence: CASNPRFGGGNSPLHF.

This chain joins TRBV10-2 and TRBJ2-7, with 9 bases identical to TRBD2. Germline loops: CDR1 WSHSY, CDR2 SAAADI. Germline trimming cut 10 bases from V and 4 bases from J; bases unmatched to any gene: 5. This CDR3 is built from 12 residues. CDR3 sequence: CATGTSRYEQYF. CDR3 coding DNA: TGCGCCACCGGGACTAGCCGTTACGAGCAGTACTTC.

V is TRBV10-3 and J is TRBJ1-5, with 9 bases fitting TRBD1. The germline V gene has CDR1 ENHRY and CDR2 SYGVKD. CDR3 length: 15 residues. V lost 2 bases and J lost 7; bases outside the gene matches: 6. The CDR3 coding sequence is TGTGCCATCAGTGAGGGGACAGGGTTAGGACAGCCCCAGCATTTT. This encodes CAISEGTGLGQPQHF.

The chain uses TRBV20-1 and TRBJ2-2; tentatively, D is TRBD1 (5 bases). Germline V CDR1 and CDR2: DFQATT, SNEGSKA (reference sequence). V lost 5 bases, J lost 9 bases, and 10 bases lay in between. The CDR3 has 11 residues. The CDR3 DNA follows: TGCAGTGCTGCAGGGTCCAGGGAGCTGTTTTTT. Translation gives CSAAGSRELFF.

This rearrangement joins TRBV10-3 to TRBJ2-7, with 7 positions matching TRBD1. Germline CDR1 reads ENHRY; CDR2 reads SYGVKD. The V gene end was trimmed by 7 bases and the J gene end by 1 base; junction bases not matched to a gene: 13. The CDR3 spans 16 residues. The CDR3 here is CAITPAGGRKSYEQYF. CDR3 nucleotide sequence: TGTGCCATCACGCCGGCAGGGGGTCGAAAGTCCTACGAGCAGTACTTC.

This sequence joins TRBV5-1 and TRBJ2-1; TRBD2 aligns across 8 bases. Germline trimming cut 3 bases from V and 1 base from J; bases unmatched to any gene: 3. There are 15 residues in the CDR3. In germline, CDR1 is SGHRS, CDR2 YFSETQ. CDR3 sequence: CASSSGGPSYNEQFF. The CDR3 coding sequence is TGCGCCAGCAGCTCGGGGGGGCCTTCCTACAATGAGCAGTTCTTC.

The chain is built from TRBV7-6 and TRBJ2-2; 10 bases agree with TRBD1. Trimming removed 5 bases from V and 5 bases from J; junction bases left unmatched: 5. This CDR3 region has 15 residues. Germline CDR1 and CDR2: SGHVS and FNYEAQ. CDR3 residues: CASSPRTGGTGELFF. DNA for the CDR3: TGTGCCAGCAGCCCCCGGACAGGGGGTACCGGGGAGCTGTTTTTT.

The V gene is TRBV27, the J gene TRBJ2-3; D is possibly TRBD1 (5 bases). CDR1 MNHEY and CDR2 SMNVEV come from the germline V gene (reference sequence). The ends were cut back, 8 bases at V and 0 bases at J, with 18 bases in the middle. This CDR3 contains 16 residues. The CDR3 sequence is CASLPSVGRSTDTQYF. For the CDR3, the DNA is TGTGCCAGCCTCCCCAGCGTGGGGCGCAGCACAGATACGCAGTATTTT.

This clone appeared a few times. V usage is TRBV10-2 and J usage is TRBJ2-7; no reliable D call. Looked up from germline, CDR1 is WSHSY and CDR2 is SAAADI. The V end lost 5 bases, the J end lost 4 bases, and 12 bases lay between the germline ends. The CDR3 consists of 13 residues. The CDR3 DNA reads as TGCGCCAGCAGTCGGCCCGGGCAGTACGAGCAGTACTTC. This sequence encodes CASSRPGQYEQYF.

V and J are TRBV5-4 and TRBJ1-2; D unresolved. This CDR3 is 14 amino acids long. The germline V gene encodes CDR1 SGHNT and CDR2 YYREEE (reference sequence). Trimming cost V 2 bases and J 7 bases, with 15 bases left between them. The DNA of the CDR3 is TGTGCCAGCAGCTTTCGCCAGAACCGCCGTGGCTACACCTTC. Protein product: CASSFRQNRRGYTF.